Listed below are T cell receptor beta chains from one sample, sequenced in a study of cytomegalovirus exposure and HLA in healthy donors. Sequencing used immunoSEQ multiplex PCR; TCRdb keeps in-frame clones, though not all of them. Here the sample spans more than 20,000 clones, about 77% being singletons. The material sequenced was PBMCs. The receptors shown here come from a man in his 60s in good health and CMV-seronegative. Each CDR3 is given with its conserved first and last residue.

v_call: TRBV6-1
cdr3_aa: CASSEDRGNTEAFF

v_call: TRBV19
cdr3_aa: CASTSDRFNQETQYF

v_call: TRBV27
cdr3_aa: CASSLGQDYGYTF

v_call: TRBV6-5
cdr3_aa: CASSFDAGTSGWGQFF

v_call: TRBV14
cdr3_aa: CASSQSRGRELDEQFF

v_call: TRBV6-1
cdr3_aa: CASSRQREYNSPLHF

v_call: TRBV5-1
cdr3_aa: CASSLTGATNEKLFF

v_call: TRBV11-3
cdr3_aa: CASSSRRLTTDTQYF

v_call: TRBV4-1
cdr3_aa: CASSRHTDYEQYF

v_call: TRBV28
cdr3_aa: CASRLRGGYSNQPQHF

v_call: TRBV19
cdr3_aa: CASSMGSGGGNQPQHF

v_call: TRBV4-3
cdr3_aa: CASSQDGGGRDEKLFF

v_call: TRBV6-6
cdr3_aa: CASSKTGQGTEAFF

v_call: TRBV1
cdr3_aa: CTSSQEVGRIEETQYF

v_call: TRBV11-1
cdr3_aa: CASSVDRARGYTF

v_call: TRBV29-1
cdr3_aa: CSVRETSGIYEQYF

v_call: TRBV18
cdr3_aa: CASSKGEGENQPQHF

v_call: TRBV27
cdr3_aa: CASSFTGGNQPQHF

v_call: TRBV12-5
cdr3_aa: CASGLVQKHRDIPGGYTF

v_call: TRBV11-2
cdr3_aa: CASSLDSPHHYYEQYF

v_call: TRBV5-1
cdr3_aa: CASSLVGSSGDIQYF

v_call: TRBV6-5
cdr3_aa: CASSYSGQGNGYTF

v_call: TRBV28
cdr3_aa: CASSLPGGSTDTQYF

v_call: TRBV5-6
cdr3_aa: CASTLTSGGTYTQYF

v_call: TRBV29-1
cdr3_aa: CSGDRYNTEAFF

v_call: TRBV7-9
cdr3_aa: CASSPSGRDLSYEQYF

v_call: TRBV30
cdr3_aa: CAWSGGGGEDTQYF

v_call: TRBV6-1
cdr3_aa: CASSVNRVLSGNTIYF

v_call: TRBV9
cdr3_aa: CASSVSSVASGSPETQYF

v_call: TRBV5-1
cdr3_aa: CASSLTRKDTQYF

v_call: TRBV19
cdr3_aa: CASSNDRGGYEQYF

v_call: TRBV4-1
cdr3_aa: CASSQAGGGTSGRNEQFF

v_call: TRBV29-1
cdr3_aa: CSVRYNEQFF

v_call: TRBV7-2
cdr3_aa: CASSSQTGVNYGYTF

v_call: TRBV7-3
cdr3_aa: CASSLTGTIEETQYF

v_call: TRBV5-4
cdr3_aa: CASSLNGGSTFHEQYF